Listed below are T cell receptor beta chains from one sample, sequenced in a study of OX40 agonist ivuxolimab in advanced cancers. Repertoires were generated with immunoSEQ multiplex PCR, while TCRdb's copy carries only in-frame clones and drops some. The data show tens of thousands of clones, about 85% seen once. The sequencing used CD4+ or CD8+ T cells sorted from blood, collected in a trial of the OX40 agonist ivuxolimab. The receptor set was obtained from an adult with an advanced solid tumor such as melanoma, head and neck, liver or kidney cancer. The CDR3 runs from the conserved cysteine through the conserved F or W. A D gene is named only where the DNA matches it firmly. For some rows the clone size is stated as once, few or many, or as a class when expanded; others skip it.

TRBV5-1	TRBJ2-1	NA	NA	TGCGCCAGCAGCGCAAGGCTACAGGGAGGGATATTAAATGAGCAGTTCTTC	CASSARLQGGILNEQFF
TRBV27	TRBJ1-1	NA	NA	TGTGCCAGCAGTTTATCGTTTCGGGGCACTGAAGCTTTCTTT	CASSLSFRGTEAFF
TRBV15	TRBJ1-1	NA	NA	TGTGCCACCAGCAGAATAGGGCGGATGAACACTGAAGCTTTCTTT	CATSRIGRMNTEAFF
TRBV14	TRBJ1-3	NA	NA	TGTGCCAGCAGCCAGGCAGGGTTACCTGGAAACACCATATATTTT	CASSQAGLPGNTIYF
TRBV4-1	TRBJ2-7	NA	once	TGCGCCAGCAGCTCCCGGGCCGGGCCCTACGAGCAGTACTTC	CASSSRAGPYEQYF
TRBV6-5	TRBJ2-2	NA	NA	TGTGCCAGCTCCAACGGGCTAAACACCGGGGAGCTGTTTTTT	CASSNGLNTGELFF
TRBV29-1	TRBJ2-7	TRBD1	NA	TGCAGCGCCTTGGACAGGGACTCCTACGAGCAGTACTTC	CSALDRDSYEQYF
TRBV5-4	TRBJ2-7	NA	NA	TGTGCCAGCAGTTATATAACCCAGGACTGGGACTACGAGCAGTACTTC	CASSYITQDWDYEQYF
TRBV6-5	TRBJ2-3	NA	NA	TGTGCCAGCAGTTACGGCAGGGTTGAGCTGGCAGATACGCAGTATTTT	CASSYGRVELADTQYF
TRBV7-6	TRBJ2-1	TRBD2	NA	TGTGCCAGCAGCTTACGAAGTTTTCAACTAGCGGGACTCAATGAGCAGTTCTTC	CASSLRSFQLAGLNEQFF
TRBV14	TRBJ2-5	NA	NA	TGTGCCAGCAGCCCTTTTGCGGGACACCAAGAGACCCAGTACTTC	CASSPFAGHQETQYF
TRBV15	TRBJ2-7	TRBD1	many	TGTGCCACCAGCAGAGCCGCTTCGGGACAGGCCTACGAGCAGTACTTC	CATSRAASGQAYEQYF
TRBV5-4	TRBJ2-5	NA	NA	TGTGCCAGCAGCTTGGCGACGTCAGGGGGAGGGGGGGAGACCCAGTACTTC	CASSLATSGGGGETQYF
TRBV19	TRBJ1-3	NA	NA	TGTGCCAGTGACCATGAAGGAGGGGTATCTGGAAACACCATATATTTT	CASDHEGGVSGNTIYF
TRBV4-3	TRBJ2-5	NA	NA	TGCGCCAGCAGCCAAGAGGGCAGGGGTCTGATAGAGACCCAGTACTTC	CASSQEGRGLIETQYF
TRBV7-9	TRBJ1-5	NA	NA	TGTGCCAGCCCAGCTTATATGGACAGTTTTCAGCCCCAGCATTTT	CASPAYMDSFQPQHF
TRBV19	TRBJ2-7	NA	few	TGTGCCACCAGTGTAAGTTACTACGAGCAGTACTTC	CATSVSYYEQYF
TRBV15	TRBJ1-1	NA	NA	TGTGCCACCAGCAGACAGGACGGAAACACTGAAGCTTTCTTT	CATSRQDGNTEAFF
TRBV11-2	TRBJ2-1	TRBD2	NA	TGTGCCAGCAGAATAGCGGGAGGTTACAATGAGCAGTTCTTC	CASRIAGGYNEQFF
TRBV27	TRBJ1-2	NA	NA	TGTGCCAGCAGTAACAGTACTAACTATGGCTACACCTTC	CASSNSTNYGYTF
TRBV5-3	TRBJ1-2	TRBD1	NA	TGTGCCAGAAGCTCCGCTGGGCAGGGGGTAATGGAAGGCTACACCTTC	CARSSAGQGVMEGYTF
TRBV25-1	TRBJ2-5	TRBD2	NA	TGTGCCAGCAGCGAAAGGTCTAGCGGGTTTCGTATCCAAGAGACCCAGTACTTC	CASSERSSGFRIQETQYF
TRBV7-9	TRBJ1-6	TRBD1	NA	TGTGCCAGCAGCGCGAGTACAGGGGAGAGTTCACCCCTCCACTTT	CASSASTGESSPLHF
TRBV27	TRBJ2-7	TRBD1	NA	TGTGCCAGCAGTTTGGGGACAGGCTACGAGCAGTACTTC	CASSLGTGYEQYF
TRBV30	TRBJ2-3	NA	NA	TGTGCCTGGACTCAGGACTACAGCACAGATACGCAGTATTTT	CAWTQDYSTDTQYF
TRBV27	TRBJ2-3	TRBD2	NA	TGTGCCAGCAGTTTTGAGACTAGCGGGAGGTATACGCAGTATTTT	CASSFETSGRYTQYF
TRBV27	TRBJ2-2	NA	NA	TGTGCCAGCAGTTTAGTTTCGAATCTACCGGACACCGGGGAGCTGTTTTTT	CASSLVSNLPDTGELFF
TRBV6-1	TRBJ1-2	TRBD1	NA	TGTGCCATTTGGACAGGGAATGGCTACACCTTC	CAIWTGNGYTF
TRBV4-3	TRBJ1-5	NA	NA	TGCGCCAGCAGCCATTACCGGGACAGCAATCAGCCCCAGCATTTT	CASSHYRDSNQPQHF
TRBV6-5	TRBJ1-2	NA	once	TGTGCCAGCAACAAGCTTCAGGGAATTGAATATGGCTGCACCTTC	CASNKLQGIEYGCTF
TRBV5-1	TRBJ1-2	NA	few	TGCGCCAGCAGCTCGGGTGTTTTGGGGGCTAACTATGGCTACACCTTC	CASSSGVLGANYGYTF
TRBV9	TRBJ2-7	NA	NA	TGTGCCAGCAGCCCGTGGGGAGGCAGGGACTACGAGCAGTACTTC	CASSPWGGRDYEQYF
TRBV29-1	TRBJ1-3	NA	few	TGCAGCGTTGAGCCGGGCGACCACTCTGGAAACACCATATATTTT	CSVEPGDHSGNTIYF
TRBV29-1	TRBJ1-4	NA	NA	TGCAGCGTTGCCGGGAATGAAAAACTGTTTTTT	CSVAGNEKLFF
TRBV29-1	TRBJ2-7	NA	NA	TGCAGCGTTTTAGGCGAGACTTACGGCTCCTACGAGCAGTACTTC	CSVLGETYGSYEQYF
TRBV5-1	TRBJ2-7	NA	NA	TGCGCCAGCAGCCCTCTGGGCCAGGGCGGGTTGTACGAGCAGTACTTC	CASSPLGQGGLYEQYF
TRBV27	TRBJ2-3	NA	NA	TGTGCCAGCAGTTTAACCCACACAGATACGCAGTATTTT	CASSLTHTDTQYF
TRBV7-2	TRBJ2-7	TRBD1	NA	TGTGCCAGCACCTTAAGGCGGGGCCTGACAGGGGACTCCTCCTACGAGCAGTACTTC	CASTLRRGLTGDSSYEQYF
TRBV6-5	TRBJ2-7	TRBD1	NA	TGTGCCACCAAGACAGGGATACCCTACGAGCAGTACTTC	CATKTGIPYEQYF
TRBV30	TRBJ1-1	NA	NA	TGTGCCTGGAGTCCGGAGGGGTTCACTGAAGCTTTCTTT	CAWSPEGFTEAFF
TRBV5-6	TRBJ2-7	NA	NA	TGTGCCAGCAGCTTGGCGCTATCTCCCTACGAGCAGTACTTC	CASSLALSPYEQYF
TRBV11-3	TRBJ1-2	NA	NA	TGTGCCAGCAGCTTATCTCGGGGTGGCTATGGCTACACCTTC	CASSLSRGGYGYTF
TRBV10-3	TRBJ1-2	TRBD1	NA	TGTGCCATCCAGGGACAGGATAACTATGGCTACACCTTC	CAIQGQDNYGYTF
TRBV5-4	TRBJ2-6	NA	NA	TGTGCCAGCAGCTTAATAGCGGAAGGGGCCAACGTCCTGACTTTC	CASSLIAEGANVLTF
TRBV7-2	TRBJ1-6	NA	NA	TGTGCCAGCAGCCCGTGGGGCCCCTATAATTCACCCCTCCACTTT	CASSPWGPYNSPLHF
TRBV29-1	TRBJ2-7	TRBD2	NA	TGCAGCGTTGAAGATCGGGCGGGGGGGTTCGAGCAGTACTTC	CSVEDRAGGFEQYF
TRBV7-7	TRBJ2-3	TRBD1	NA	TGTGCTAGCAGCCCGGCGAGGGGGCGTACAGATACGCAGTATTTT	CASSPARGRTDTQYF
TRBV19	TRBJ1-1	TRBD1	NA	TGTGCCAGTAGTATTCGGGACAGCCCAATGAACACTGAAGCTTTCTTT	CASSIRDSPMNTEAFF
TRBV29-1	TRBJ2-7	TRBD2	NA	TGCAGCGTTTCCGGGACTACGGCATCCTACGAGCAGTACTTC	CSVSGTTASYEQYF
TRBV14	TRBJ2-1	NA	NA	TGTGCCAGCAGCCAAGGCGGGGGCAGGTTACACAATGAGCAGTTCTTC	CASSQGGGRLHNEQFF
TRBV20-1	TRBJ1-1	NA	few	TGCAGTGCTAGAGTTGAAGCTTTCTTT	CSARVEAFF
TRBV30	TRBJ2-7	TRBD1	NA	TGTGCCTGGAGTGGAGGGACAGGGATCTACGAGCAGTACTTC	CAWSGGTGIYEQYF
TRBV19	TRBJ2-7	TRBD2	once	TGTGCCAGTAGTACTAGCGGAGCCTACGAGCAGTACTTC	CASSTSGAYEQYF
TRBV7-9	TRBJ2-7	TRBD1	few	TGTGCCAGCAGCCATACGGACAGGGGAAACTCCTACGAGCAGTACTTC	CASSHTDRGNSYEQYF